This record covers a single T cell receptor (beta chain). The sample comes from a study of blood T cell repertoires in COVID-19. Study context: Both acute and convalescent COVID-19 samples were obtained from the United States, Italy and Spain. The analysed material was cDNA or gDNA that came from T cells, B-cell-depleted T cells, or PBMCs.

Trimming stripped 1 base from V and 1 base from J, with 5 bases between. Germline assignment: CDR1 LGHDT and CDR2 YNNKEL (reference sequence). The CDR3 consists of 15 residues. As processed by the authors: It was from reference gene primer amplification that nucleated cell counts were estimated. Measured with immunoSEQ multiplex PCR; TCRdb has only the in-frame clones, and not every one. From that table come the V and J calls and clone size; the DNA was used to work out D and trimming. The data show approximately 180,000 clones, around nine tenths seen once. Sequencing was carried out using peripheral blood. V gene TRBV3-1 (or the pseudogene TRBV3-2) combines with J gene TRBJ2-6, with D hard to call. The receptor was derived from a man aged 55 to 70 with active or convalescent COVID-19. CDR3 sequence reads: CASSQGASGANVLTF. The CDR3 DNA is TGTGCCAGCAGCCAAGGGGCATCTGGGGCCAACGTCCTGACTTTC.